The rows below give T cell receptor beta chains drawn from one sample of a study of blood T cell repertoires in COVID-19. Some clones are missing from TCRdb's copy, which holds only in-frame ones; the method was immunoSEQ multiplex PCR. Here the sample spans about 330,000 clones, approximately 84% being singletons. The specimen was PBMCs or T cells enriched from blood (not recorded which). Every receptor here comes from a woman aged 25-40 years who had recovered from COVID-19. CDR3s include the opening cysteine and the closing phenylalanine or tryptophan. A D gene is named only where the DNA matches it firmly. Size is omitted from some rows. Given values are once, few, many or a class for expanded clones.

clone size,J gene,D gene,V gene,CDR3 DNA,CDR3 protein
many,TRBJ1-2,.,TRBV2,TGTGCCAGCAGTGAAACAACAGGAAACCCCTATGGCTACACCTTC,CASSETTGNPYGYTF
.,TRBJ1-4,TRBD1,TRBV3-1/TRBV3-2,TGTGCCAGCAGCCAAAGACAGGGGTTAAGAGAAAAACTGTTTTTT,CASSQRQGLREKLFF
.,TRBJ1-3,.,TRBV14,TGTGCCAGCAGCCAAGATGCAGGGGCTGGAAACACCATATATTTT,CASSQDAGAGNTIYF
.,TRBJ2-1,TRBD2,TRBV10-1,TGCGCCAGCAGTGAATTGCGGGGGGGTCTCCATGAGCAGTTCTTC,CASSELRGGLHEQFF
.,TRBJ2-1,.,TRBV27,TGTGCCAGCAGTTTTGACGCGGGGAGCTACAATGAGCAGTTCTTC,CASSFDAGSYNEQFF
.,TRBJ1-2,TRBD1,TRBV11-2,TGTGCCAGCAGCTTAGTTTCCGGGACAGACCACTATGGCTACACCTTC,CASSLVSGTDHYGYTF
.,TRBJ1-2,TRBD1,TRBV11-2,TGTGCCAGCAGCTTAGATCCCCGGACAGGCGGCGGCTACACCTTC,CASSLDPRTGGGYTF
.,TRBJ1-2,.,TRBV30,TGTGCCTGGAGTGTAATCTTTCCGACCGAAGCGCGTGGCTACACCTTC,CAWSVIFPTEARGYTF
.,TRBJ2-1,.,TRBV5-1,TGCGCCAGCAGCCCCCAGGCCTACAATGAGCAGTTCTTC,CASSPQAYNEQFF
.,TRBJ2-7,.,TRBV27,TGTGCCAGCAGTTCCCACCGGAGTCCCTACGAGCAGTACTTC,CASSSHRSPYEQYF
.,TRBJ2-2,.,TRBV15,TGTGCCACCAGCAGAGATACAGGGCTGGGCACCGGGGAGCTGTTTTTT,CATSRDTGLGTGELFF
.,TRBJ2-5,.,TRBV5-8,TGTGCCAGCAGCGGGCCGGGACATCAAGAGACCCAGTACTTC,CASSGPGHQETQYF
.,TRBJ2-7,TRBD1,TRBV5-1,TGCGCCAGCAGACGGACAGGGAGGTACGAGCAGTACTTC,CASRRTGRYEQYF
.,TRBJ1-1,.,TRBV19,TGTGCCAGTATAAGGGAGGGGCGTGGAGCTTTCTTT,CASIREGRGAFF
.,TRBJ2-3,.,TRBV7-8,TGTGCCAGCAGCCGAACTAGTACAGATACGCAGTATTTT,CASSRTSTDTQYF
.,TRBJ2-1,.,TRBV5-1,TGCGCCAGCAGCTTAATTTCTAATGAGCAGTTCTTC,CASSLISNEQFF
once,TRBJ2-7,.,TRBV28,TGTGCCAGCAGGGTGAACAGGGACGAGCAGTACTTC,CASRVNRDEQYF
few,TRBJ1-6,.,TRBV9,TGTGCCAGCAGCGTAGATGGAGGGAATAATTCACCCCTCCACTTT,CASSVDGGNNSPLHF
.,TRBJ2-1,TRBD2,TRBV28,TGTGCCAGCAGTTCAACGGGGGGAGTCTCCTACAATGAGCAGTTCTTC,CASSSTGGVSYNEQFF
.,TRBJ2-1,TRBD2,TRBV15,TGTGCCACCAGCAGAGCGGGGCGGGGGGCAGCCAATGAGCAGTTCTTC,CATSRAGRGAANEQFF
.,TRBJ1-2,TRBD1,TRBV5-5,TGTGCCAGCAGCCCGGGACAGGGGGCGAGATATGGCTACACCTTC,CASSPGQGARYGYTF
few,TRBJ2-3,TRBD1,TRBV15,TGTGCCACCAGCGGAGCAACAGGGGGCGGGCCAGATACGCAGTATTTT,CATSGATGGGPDTQYF
.,TRBJ2-7,.,TRBV4-1,TGCGCCAGCAGCTCCGGGGGACGGGGTGGCTACGAGCAGTACTTC,CASSSGGRGGYEQYF
.,TRBJ1-1,.,TRBV10-2,TGCGCCAGCAGTGAAGGCCCGGGAGGCACTGAAGCTTTCTTT,CASSEGPGGTEAFF
.,TRBJ1-4,TRBD1,TRBV7-9,TGTGCCAGCATTCCAGGGGGCGGTAATGAAAAACTGTTTTTT,CASIPGGGNEKLFF
.,TRBJ1-5,.,TRBV7-8,TGTGCCAGCAGCTTAGAACGCAGGGAGGGCAATCAGCCCCAGCATTTT,CASSLERREGNQPQHF
.,TRBJ1-6,.,TRBV12-3/TRBV12-4,TGTGCCAGCAGTTTAGCGCAGAATTCACCCCTCCACTTT,CASSLAQNSPLHF
.,TRBJ1-6,TRBD1,TRBV2,TGTGCCAGCAACAAACGGGACAGCTATAATTCACCCCTCCACTTT,CASNKRDSYNSPLHF
.,TRBJ2-2,TRBD2,TRBV3-1/TRBV3-2,TGTGCCAGCAGCCAACTAGCGGGGGGGCCTGCCGGGGAGCTGTTTTTT,CASSQLAGGPAGELFF
.,TRBJ1-1,TRBD1,TRBV18,TGTGCCAGCTCACCACCCAGGGGGGTGGGGAACACTGAAGCTTTCTTT,CASSPPRGVGNTEAFF
.,TRBJ2-5,.,TRBV28,TGTGCCAGCAGACAGCAGGGGAGTGCGGAGACCCAGTACTTC,CASRQQGSAETQYF
once,TRBJ2-7,TRBD2,TRBV18,TGTGCCAGCTCACCGGGACTAGCGGGGGTCTTATACGAGCAGTACTTC,CASSPGLAGVLYEQYF
.,TRBJ1-1,.,TRBV7-9,TGTGCCAGCAGCTTATTAGGGGTTAGAATGAACACTGAAGCTTTCTTT,CASSLLGVRMNTEAFF
.,TRBJ2-7,TRBD1,TRBV7-9,TGTGCCAGCAGCACGGGGACAGGGAACTACGAGCAGTACTTC,CASSTGTGNYEQYF
.,TRBJ2-1,TRBD1,TRBV29-1,TGCAGCGTTGCCGGACAGGGGGCCGGGGAGCAGTTCTTC,CSVAGQGAGEQFF
few,TRBJ1-1,.,TRBV25-1,TGTGCCAGCATGGGGAGGAAGCCCGTTTGGACTGAAGCTTTCTTT,CASMGRKPVWTEAFF
.,TRBJ1-4,TRBD1,TRBV7-6,TGTGCCAGCAGCCGTTCTCTGCCTTGGACAGGAAATGAAAAACTGTTTTTT,CASSRSLPWTGNEKLFF
.,TRBJ1-2,.,TRBV5-6,TGTGCCAGCAGCTTGGCGAGGCAGCCTGGCTACACCTTC,CASSLARQPGYTF
.,TRBJ2-1,TRBD1,TRBV27,TGTGCCAGCAGTTTATCGTGGGACAGGTGGGGCTACAATGAGCAGTTCTTC,CASSLSWDRWGYNEQFF
.,TRBJ2-7,.,TRBV7-7,TGTGCCAGCAGCCTGGACAGAAGCTCCTACGAGCAGTACTTC,CASSLDRSSYEQYF
.,TRBJ1-5,.,TRBV2,TGTGCCAGCACCCGCGAACAGGGTGATCCCCAGCATTTT,CASTREQGDPQHF
.,TRBJ1-1,TRBD1,TRBV5-5,TGTGCCAGCAGCTTGTTTGGACAGGGGGAGACTGAAGCTTTCTTT,CASSLFGQGETEAFF
.,TRBJ1-1,.,TRBV5-1,TGCGCCAGCAGCTTCAGAGGGTCCAGCACTGAAGCTTTCTTT,CASSFRGSSTEAFF
.,TRBJ1-5,TRBD1,TRBV7-2,TGTGCCAGCAGCTTAGGGACAGGTGGCAATCAGCCCCAGCATTTT,CASSLGTGGNQPQHF
.,TRBJ1-5,.,TRBV6-5,TGTGCCAGCAGCCCCGGGGGGGTAAATCAGCCCCAGCATTTT,CASSPGGVNQPQHF
.,TRBJ2-3,TRBD2,TRBV11-3,TGTGCCAGCAGCGCGGGGACTAGCGGGGGGAACTTGCCGTGGACAGATACGCAGTATTTT,CASSAGTSGGNLPWTDTQYF
once,TRBJ2-4,.,TRBV6-2/TRBV6-3,TGTGCCAGCAGTGTCAGGTCCAAAAACATTCAGTACTTC,CASSVRSKNIQYF
.,TRBJ1-5,.,TRBV24-1,TGTGCCACCAGTTTAACAGGGTCCAATCAGCCCCAGCATTTT,CATSLTGSNQPQHF